Shown below are 21 T cell receptor beta chains from a single sample sequenced in a study of neurological immune-mediated disorders. Time point in this sample: longitudinal time-point 2. Via MiXCR, TCRdb re-called the 5' RACE reads, giving one row per CDR3 protein. Here the sample spans tens of thousands of distinct CDR3 sequences, around 9.7% being singletons. Sample: PBMCs. The receptor set was obtained from a young man in good health.

This clonotype was recorded many times. The chain is built from TRBV20-1 and TRBJ2-5; tentatively, D is TRBD1 or TRBD2 (5 bases each). Trimming shortened V by 6 bases and J by 5 bases, and 19 bases separated the two germline ends. Germline V gives CDR1 DFQATT, CDR2 SNEGSKA (reference sequence). The CDR3 is made up of 14 amino acids. The CDR3 region has the DNA TGCAGTGCCCCACCCGGGACCATCGGGGAGACCCAGTACTTC. It translates to CSAPPGTIGETQYF.

The sample holds many counts of this clonotype. The chain carries TRBV12-3 or TRBV12-4 and TRBJ2-5, with 7 nucleotides matching TRBD2. The V gene end was trimmed by 6 bases and the J gene end by 9 bases; junction bases not matched to a gene: 16. There are 15 residues in the CDR3. The CDR3 sequence: CASSLPSDGGGAQYF. Written as DNA, the CDR3 is TGTGCCAGCAGCTTACCCTCCGATGGGGGGGGGGCCCAGTACTTC.

This clonotype was detected many times. J is TRBJ2-2 and V is TRBV6-4, with D perhaps being TRBD1 or TRBD2 (5 bases each). The CDR3 is made up of 16 amino acids. Germline assignment: CDR1 MRHNA and CDR2 SNTAGT. The germline V and J ends were trimmed by 0 bases and 4 bases, with 12 bases remaining between them. The DNA for the CDR3 is TGTGCCAGCAGTGACTCATGGGGGTTGGGCACCGGGGAGCTGTTTTTT. The encoded protein is CASSDSWGLGTGELFF.

The rearrangement uses TRBV9 and TRBJ2-7, with a possible D match to TRBD2 (5 bases). The CDR3 runs 13 residues. Germline assignment: CDR1 SGDLS and CDR2 YYNGEE. The germline V and J ends were trimmed by 0 bases and 4 bases, with 8 bases remaining between them. The CDR3 protein is CASSVVEGYEQYF. CDR3 DNA: TGTGCCAGCAGCGTAGTTGAGGGATACGAGCAGTACTTC.

This clonotype was observed many times. This sequence joins TRBV5-1 and TRBJ1-5, with D maybe TRBD1 (6 bases). There are 14 residues in the CDR3. The V gene's germline CDR1 is SGHRS and CDR2 YFSETQ. Trimming cost V 0 bases and J 3 bases, with 7 bases left between them. The DNA of the CDR3 is TGCGCCAGCAGCTTGGGACAGGACAATCAGCCCCAGCATTTT. This translates into CASSLGQDNQPQHF.

This chain joins TRBV10-2 and TRBJ1-1; the D is unclear. V was clipped by 7 bases and J by 5 bases, with 20 bases between them. The CDR3 length is 15 residues. In germline, CDR1 is WSHSY, CDR2 SAAADI. The CDR3 DNA sequence: TGCGCCAGCATAGGGAATAAAGGCTACGGGACTGAAGCTTTCTTT. Translation gives CASIGNKGYGTEAFF.

This clonotype was picked up many times. The chain joins TRBV28 to TRBJ1-3, with 10 positions matching TRBD1. In germline, CDR1 is MDHEN, CDR2 SYDVKM. J lost 1 base, V lost 5 bases, and 5 bases had no gene match. The CDR3 extends over 16 amino acids. The CDR3 spells CASSVTGQGSGNTIYF. CDR3 coding DNA: TGTGCCAGCAGTGTGACGGGACAGGGGTCTGGAAACACCATATATTTT.

This clonotype came up many times. V gene TRBV20-1 combines with J gene TRBJ2-7; TRBD1 matches at 8 bases. CDR1 is DFQATT and CDR2 is SNEGSKA in the germline V gene (reference sequence). V was clipped by 2 bases and J by 2 bases; unmatched bases: 11. The length of the CDR3 is 16 residues. Here the CDR3 reads CSARPLLPGQAYEQYF. DNA of the CDR3: TGCAGTGCTAGACCCCTCCTCCCGGGACAGGCCTACGAGCAGTACTTC.

This clonotype was detected many times. The CDR3 coding sequence is TGTGCCAGCAGCCAAGAGGGGGGGGACTATGGCTACACCTTC. Translated, it gives CASSQEGGDYGYTF. The rearrangement links TRBV3-1 to TRBJ1-2, with TRBD1 as a possible D gene (5 bases). V was cut by 0 bases and J by 3 bases, with 8 bases left in between. Germline assignment: CDR1 LGHDT and CDR2 YNNKEL (reference sequence). The CDR3 runs 14 residues.

This clonotype was observed many times. The rearrangement links TRBV10-3 to TRBJ1-2; 7 bases agree with TRBD1. Germline V gene data show CDR1 as ENHRY and CDR2 as SYGVKD. J gave up 4 bases and V 4 bases, and 9 bases lay outside the gene matches. The length of the CDR3 is 15 residues. CDR3 loop: CAISGGGGASYGYTF. The DNA for the CDR3 is TGTGCCATCAGTGGGGGAGGGGGCGCTTCCTATGGCTACACCTTC.

This clonotype was detected many times. The chain employs TRBV10-3 and TRBJ1-1; a possible D gene is TRBD1 (5 bases). The CDR3 sequence is 15 residues long. CDR1 is ENHRY, CDR2 SYGVKD, per germline. The V and J ends lost 0 bases and 3 bases respectively, with 11 bases between them. The CDR3 region has the DNA TGTGCCATCAGTGAGTCGAGCAGGGAGGACACTGAAGCTTTCTTT. Translated: CAISESSREDTEAFF.

On this clonotype itself: A single base separates this from a much larger clone, so it may be a read error. V and J are TRBV4-1 and TRBJ2-1; TRBD1 aligns across 11 bases. The germline V gene encodes CDR1 MGHRA and CDR2 YSYEKL. CDR3 length equals 16 residues. V shed 2 bases and J 13 bases; nucleotides not matched to a gene: 13. CDR3 loop: CASSQPGTGGDRDQFF. In DNA, the CDR3 is TGCGCCAGCAGCCAACCCGGGACAGGGGGGGACCGTGACCAGTTCTTC.

This clonotype was detected many times. V usage is TRBV7-6 and J usage is TRBJ2-3; D call uncertain. V gave up 5 bases and J gave up 0 bases, with 9 bases separating them. Germline values: CDR1 SGHVS, CDR2 FNYEAQ. This CDR3 has 14 amino acids. The CDR3 coding sequence is TGTGCCAGCAGCCCACTCACGAGCACAGATACGCAGTATTTT. Translating gives CASSPLTSTDTQYF.

This clonotype was recorded at least ten times. The J gene is TRBJ2-7, the V gene TRBV20-1; 14 bases align to TRBD2. The V segment lost 3 bases and the J segment 6 bases; nucleotides outside the gene matches: 7. CDR1 and CDR2 from the germline V gene are DFQATT and SNEGSKA (reference sequence). This CDR3 spans 15 amino acids. CDR3 sequence reads: CSARGLAGEIPEQYF. Here the CDR3 DNA reads TGCAGTGCTAGGGGACTAGCGGGAGAGATCCCCGAGCAGTACTTC.

This clonotype was counted only a few times. The J gene is TRBJ2-6, the V gene TRBV5-1; D gene ambiguous. Germline CDR1 reads SGHRS; CDR2 reads YFSETQ. Trimming removed 5 bases from V and 0 bases from J, with 6 bases in between. CDR3 length: 14 amino acids. CDR3 in DNA: TGCGCCAGCAGAGGAAGCTCTGGGGCCAACGTCCTGACTTTC. Its protein is CASRGSSGANVLTF.

This clonotype was recorded at least ten times. The J gene is TRBJ2-7, the V gene TRBV28; maybe TRBD1 (6 bases). From germline, CDR1 is MDHEN and CDR2 SYDVKM. The CDR3 runs 16 residues. Trimming removed 1 base at V and 5 bases at J, with 18 bases between. CDR3 in DNA: TGTGCCAGCAGTTTATCTACACCGGGACAATTCCACGAGCAGTACTTC. It specifies CASSLSTPGQFHEQYF.

In this sample, this clonotype turned up many times. The chain joins TRBV28 to TRBJ1-5; 7 nucleotides match TRBD1. The CDR3 has 16 residues. Germline V gene sequence: CDR1 MDHEN, CDR2 SYDVKM. V was pared by 5 bases and J by 6 bases, with 13 bases of the junction left unmatched. CDR3: CASSTDRLRWRQPQHF. Here the CDR3 DNA reads TGTGCCAGCAGTACGGACAGGCTGAGGTGGCGTCAGCCCCAGCATTTT. The full variable domain, completed using reference TRBV28 and TRBJ1-5, is DVKVTQSSRYLVKRTGEKVFLECVQDMDHENMFWYRQDPGLGLRLIYFSYDVKMKEKGDIPEGYSVSREKKERFSLILESASTNQTSMYLCASSTDRLRWRQPQHFGDGTRLSIL.

This clonotype is medium-sized within its sample. J is TRBJ1-3 and V is TRBV5-1; 7 bases match TRBD1. Losses at the gene ends were 0 bases for V and 3 bases for J; bases not matched to a gene: 3. The germline CDR1 and CDR2 sequences are SGHRS and YFSETQ. The CDR3 covers 15 residues. CDR3 amino acids: CASSLGTGFGNTIYF. The CDR3 bases are TGCGCCAGCAGCTTGGGGACAGGTTTTGGAAACACCATATATTTT.

There are many counts of this clonotype. CDR3 amino acids: CASRVSQNNEKLFF. The DNA of the CDR3 is TGTGCCAGCAGAGTAAGCCAGAATAATGAAAAACTGTTTTTT. This sequence joins TRBV7-2 and TRBJ1-4; D remains ambiguous. The length of the CDR3 is 14 residues. The germline CDR1 and CDR2 sequences are SGHTA and FQGNSA. The V and J ends lost 6 bases and 4 bases respectively, with 12 bases between them.

This clonotype came up many times. The chain uses TRBV25-1 and TRBJ2-6; D is ambiguous. V gave up 7 bases and J gave up 0 bases, with 16 bases separating them. Germline CDR1 MGHDK, CDR2 SYGVNS. This CDR3 has 17 amino acids. As DNA, the CDR3 is TGTGCCAGCACCCCAAATTCTCAGGTCTCTGGGGCCAACGTCCTGACTTTC. Translating it yields CASTPNSQVSGANVLTF. Looking up the rest from reference TRBV25-1 and TRBJ2-6 gives the full variable domain: EADIYQTPRYLVIGTGKKITLECSQTMGHDKMYWYQQDPGMELHLIHYSYGVNSTEKGDLSSESTVSRIRTEHFPLTLESARPSHTSQYLCASTPNSQVSGANVLTFGAGSRLTVL.

In its sample, this clonotype was seen many times. This chain links TRBV3-1 with TRBJ2-1; 7 positions agree with TRBD2. J was trimmed by 2 bases and V by 4 bases; bases with no gene match: 11. This CDR3 region has 17 residues. Per germline, CDR1 LGHDT and CDR2 YNNKEL (reference sequence). The CDR3 sequence: CASSPEGRGRAYNEQFF. The CDR3 DNA reads as TGTGCCAGCAGCCCTGAAGGACGGGGGAGGGCCTACAATGAGCAGTTCTTC.